What follows describes a single TCR beta chain. This clone was seen a handful of times. The specificity of this receptor is unknown. The germline gene is not matched at one end of the junction; a read error may be the cause. All of the isolated RNA was reverse transcribed with the High Capacity cDNA Reverse Transcription Kit, so expressed TCRB transcripts were sequenced. Deep immunoSEQ sequencing was applied to naive, central memory and regulatory T cell samples, giving an average of about 3.57 million total reads per sample. After sorted cells were lysed in RLT buffer, RNA was extracted with DNase-treated RNeasy Micro or Mini kits, with the choice depending on cell number. To prevent cross-contamination, each cell subset was processed individually, whereas patient and healthy donor samples were processed jointly. TCRB sequences were amplified from cDNA with the immunoSEQ multiplex PCR, producing 87-bp fragments spanning the CDR3 region. Sequencing of the amplicons was done on the Illumina HiSeq platform. The authors' analysis ran thus. Synthetic template baselines were used to correct PCR bias computationally, reads within Hamming distance 2 were collapsed together, and singletons that could not be merged were discarded. By aligning reads against IMGT, V, D and J genes, CDR3 length, and insertions or deletions at six rearrangement sites were assigned. Within each subset, clonotype counts were normalized to the number of sorted cells before true diversity and Gini coefficients were calculated with the tcR R package. The overlap coefficient, calculated on TCRB nucleotide sequences, was used to measure repertoire sharing. TCRdb took over this immuneACCESS table, retaining in-frame rearrangements with V and J assigned. Such tables are incomplete; in checked studies, under half of the missing clones stem from an unresolved V gene, and the remainder is unexplained. V, J and clone size are taken as reported in that table, and D and trimming were inferred from the DNA itself. This sample has hundreds of thousands of clones in its table, and 12% to 15% of those were observed once. About 6.7% of the sample belongs to the ten largest clones.

The source of the sample is a study of beta chain features in type 1 diabetes listed by TCRdb under 2018. As for the study more broadly: Mean age, gender distribution, total cell number and subset yield were not different between patients and healthy donors. Across all samples, some 100,000,000 sorted cells were examined, and cell number per subset correlated strongly with RNA yield. The study compared TCRB repertoires of sorted circulating CD4+ T cell subsets between recently diagnosed type 1 diabetes patients and matched healthy donors. Naive and central memory subsets were obtained from all 30 or so donors, but regulatory and stem cell-like memory subsets were isolated from only 8 patients and roughly eight healthy donors. Summary of the overall study and its limitations: PCR might favor shorter templates, but patient and control samples were amplified and corrected together, so any skew would affect both groups equally. Because small numbers of individuals were included in the HLA sub-analyses, any influence of HLA type on TCRB rearrangement was left unresolved. Because cDNA was sequenced instead of genomic DNA, activated cells with high expression could be over-represented, although the groups did not differ in activation or CD3 levels. Naive, central memory and regulatory TCRB repertoires appeared to be more similar among patients than among healthy donors. At VDJ recombination sites, patients with type 1 diabetes made fewer insertions and deleted more nucleotides, a pattern implying thymic rearrangement abnormalities. A moderate but significant shortening of TCRB CDR3 length was observed in type 1 diabetes patients in all four CD4+ subsets.

CDR1 and CDR2 are drawn from the germline V gene (reference sequence): SSHAT, FNYEAQ. There are 13 amino acids in the CDR3, from cysteine to phenylalanine inclusive. The sequence is cut down to CDR3 DNA, 39 bases in frame from base 1. From each donor, a single peripheral blood sample of 100 to 150 mL on average was drawn into heparinised tubes. Naive, central memory, regulatory and stem cell-like memory CD4+ T cells were sorted on a BD FACSAria II using a panel including CD45RO, CCR7, CD25, CD127, CD95 and CD27. All sorted populations exceeded 95% purity. Right away, PBMCs were isolated by Lymphoprep density gradient centrifugation and were stained directly, with no culture step. So that batch effects would be minimized, each experiment stained and sorted samples in pairs, pairing one healthy donor with one patient.

The origin of this receptor is a man aged 25-45 years in good health. Sequencing was performed on central memory CD4+ T cells from blood. Rearrangement joined TRBV7-7 to TRBJ2-1; 7 central bases correspond to TRBD1. The nucleotide sequence is given as TGTGCTAGCAGCACCCCTCAGGGGGATGAGCAGTTCTTC. Protein translation: CASSTPQGDEQFF.